The source of this T cell receptor beta chain is a study of T-cell reconstitution after alpha-beta-depleted transplantation in children. The study's findings and limits: From newly produced T cells came most of the T-cell counts and diversity one year after transplant.

Germline assignment: CDR1 SQVTM and CDR2 ANQGSEA. Trimming removed 7 bases at V and 7 bases at J, with 17 bases between. The CDR3 runs 13 residues. Unique molecular identifiers were incorporated during preparation of the TCRbeta library. Using its own MiXCR run on the PCR reads, TCRdb lists one record per CDR3 protein. The repertoire has around 230,000 distinct CDR3 sequences, about 15% of them found once; the top ten carry 43%. A remark on this clonotype: The antigen remains undetermined.

The specimen comprised PBMCs, mostly from graft donor cells, sampled 360 days after TCRalphabeta/CD19-depleted stem cell transplant. The chain carries TRBV29-1 and TRBJ2-1, with D maybe TRBD2 (6 bases). This TCR derives from a male patient aged 2-15 years who had a stem cell transplant for acute lymphoblastic leukemia, so the T cells may come from the graft donor. The CDR3 is CSARTSAGNEQFF. Here the CDR3 DNA reads TGCAGCGCGAGGACCTCCGCGGGGAATGAGCAGTTCTTC.